This TCR beta chain was found in a study of shared clonotypes between healthy human individuals (dated by TCRdb to the early 2020s). Regarding the complete study: A few men and two women, aged 18 to 49 years, made up the cohort. For each donor, CD4 naive and CD4 memory were each run on three plates, CD8 naive on two plates, and CD8 memory on one plate. To estimate repertoire size and how much clonotype sharing occurs between individuals, the study deeply sequenced the blood TCR repertoires of five healthy adults. To increase sequencing depth and limit assay-specific biases, TCR repertoire library preparation and sequencing were carried out by different laboratories using diverse techniques. Leukapheresis yielded between about 0.85 and 9 billion PBMCs per donor.

V and J are truncated by 2 bases and 3 bases respectively, leaving an intervening sequence of 11 bases. Its CDR3 holds 15 amino acids, cysteine through phenylalanine. The DNA shown is the 45-base CDR3, in frame from base 1. CDR1 is given as SGHTA and CDR2 as FQGNSA, both from the germline V gene. What the research found in general, with its limitations: Pairwise subsampling led to the expectation that sequencing depth would affect the degree of clonotype sharing among donors. The genetic and exposure-history diversity represented was limited by the small number of donors. Clonotypes shared by all four sorted-subset donors showed higher generation probabilities than non-shared clonotypes. Sharing across a handful of donors was observed for 4.5% to 6.5% of naive CD4, 3.5% of naive CD8, 2.3% of memory CD4, and less than 0.45% of memory CD8 clonotypes. Sampling was limited to blood, and TCR repertoires in tissue likely differ from TCR repertoires in blood. Naive subsets generally had larger estimated clonotype richness than memory subsets. Rarefaction of sorted-subset datasets indicated incomplete sequencing despite the large sequencing depth.

Donors were healthy HIV-negative adults with no recently reported acute infections or vaccinations. Every donor was a Caucasian adult living in Nashville, Tennessee, USA. CD4+ T cells were enriched through magnetic negative selection, after which naive cells were positively selected on CD45RA and the remaining negative fraction served as the memory subset. Blood was obtained by leukapheresis, after which PBMCs were separated by Ficoll-Histopaque density gradient centrifugation and cryopreserved in liquid nitrogen vapor phase. Analytical flow cytometry was used to check the purity and quantity of every magnetically sorted T cell population. Each sorted fraction had its genomic DNA isolated and then quantified by UV absorbance on a Nanodrop 2000c. On this clone itself: Its antigen target is currently unknown. Qualities for individual bases were not recorded, and no much larger clone is one base off.

Using the deep immunoSEQ assay, multiplex PCR amplified TCR CDR3 regions from genomic DNA. For each cell subset, the extracted genomic DNA was distributed evenly across all wells of several immunoSEQ 96-well plates, and each plate served as one replicate. Each replicate PCR for sorted subsets received approximately 220 ng genomic DNA, equal to tens of thousands of T cell genomes. The purified libraries were quantified using a Qubit 3.0 fluorometer, sized with a Bioanalyzer 2100, and then quantified again using the KAPA Library Quantification kit. Every immunoSEQ 96-well plate was sequenced on a separate single-read 150-cycle Illumina NextSeq 550 flow cell. The paper's data handling went like this. Because the immunoSEQ output included only junctional sequences and no quality scores, the filtering could not be the same as the filtering used for full-length reads. Sequences were annotated with PyIR, a Python wrapper for IgBLAST v1.9, using IMGT germline references to assign V/J genes and CDR3. Any read was removed if the V/J assignment was weak (E-value above 1e-6), the CDR3 was missing, or the read contained stop codons, out-of-frame junctions, or ambiguous translated residues. V3J clonotypes were defined as sequences sharing the same inferred V gene, J gene, and CDR3 amino acid sequence. Percentage overlap between repertoires was computed as shared unique clonotypes divided by the size of the smaller repertoire. RTK rarefaction, the Chao1 estimator, and Recon v2.1 estimates of unobserved clonotypes were used to assess repertoire richness. For all TCRbeta clonotypes obtained by the gDNA method from a handful of donors, generation probabilities were computed with OLGA. The table was pulled from immuneACCESS by TCRdb, which kept in-frame rearrangements only. Such tables lose some clones; where checked, under half of the loss comes from unresolved V genes, and the rest has no known cause. Clone size and V and J calls were adopted from that table, with D and trimming inferred from the DNA. The sample table lists some 2.3 million clones, approximately 93% of them with a count of one. 0.39% of the sample belongs to the ten largest clones.

Material for sequencing was naive CD4+ T cells from PBMCs. What the cell subset or site label conveys for this sample: CD45RA+ positively selected. The sequence is built from TRBV7-2 and TRBJ1-3; a tentative D call is TRBD1 (6 bases match). The receptor was isolated from a young man in good health. Some clones in this sample may be carry-over from other donors' samples. The DNA reads TGTGCCAGCAGCTTATCGGGGGCGATTGGAAACACCATATATTTT. The translation is CASSLSGAIGNTIYF.